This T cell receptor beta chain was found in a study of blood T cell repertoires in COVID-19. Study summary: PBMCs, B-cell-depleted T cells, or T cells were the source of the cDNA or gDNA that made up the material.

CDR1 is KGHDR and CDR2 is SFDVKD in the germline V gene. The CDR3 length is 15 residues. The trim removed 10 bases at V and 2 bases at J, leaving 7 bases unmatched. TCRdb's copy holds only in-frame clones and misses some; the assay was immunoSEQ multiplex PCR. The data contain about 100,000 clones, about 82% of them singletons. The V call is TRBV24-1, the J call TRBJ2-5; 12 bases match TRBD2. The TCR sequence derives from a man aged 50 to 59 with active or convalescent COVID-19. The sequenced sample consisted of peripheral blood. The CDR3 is CATAGTSGSQETQYF. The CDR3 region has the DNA TGTGCCACGGCTGGGACTAGCGGGTCTCAAGAGACCCAGTACTTC.